This passage covers 32 T cell receptor beta chains from one sample sequenced in a study of cytomegalovirus exposure and HLA in healthy donors. Method: immunoSEQ multiplex PCR; TCRdb's copy keeps in-frame clones and lacks some. The table has 90,000 to 150,000 clones, 85% to 90% seen once. The source material was PBMCs. The origin of the receptors is a woman aged 18-35 years in good health and CMV-seropositive.

The rearrangement joins TRBV19 to TRBJ2-7; D is perhaps TRBD1 (5 bases). Germline V gene lookup returns CDR1 LNHDA and CDR2 SQIVND (reference sequence). V was trimmed by 1 base and J by 1 base, leaving 11 bases between them. This CDR3 comprises 15 residues. Written as DNA, the CDR3 is TGTGCCAGTAGTATAGCAGGGCGACCTTCCTACGAGCAGTACTTC. The encoded protein is CASSIAGRPSYEQYF.

V is TRBV6-4 and J is TRBJ2-3; the match to TRBD1 covers 8 bases. The germline V gene encodes CDR1 MRHNA and CDR2 SNTAGT. Losses at the gene ends were 5 bases for V and 3 bases for J; bases not matched to a gene: 7. The CDR3 is 15 amino acids. The CDR3 spells CASSHGQGGTDTQYF. CDR3 DNA sequence: TGTGCCAGCAGTCACGGACAGGGTGGGACAGATACGCAGTATTTT.

The V and J genes are TRBV10-1 and TRBJ2-3; TRBD2 agrees at 7 bases. Germline values: CDR1 WNHNN, CDR2 SYGVQD (reference sequence). The CDR3 runs 18 residues. J was trimmed by 4 bases and V by 0 bases; bases with no gene match: 13. Here the CDR3 DNA reads TGCGCCAGCAGTGAGTCGCGGAGGCTAGTGGGAGGGGCAGATACGCAGTATTTT. Protein: CASSESRRLVGGADTQYF.

The chain links TRBV25-1 to TRBJ1-1, with D possibly TRBD1 on 6 matching bases. This CDR3 has 14 amino acids. Germline V gene data show CDR1 as MGHDK and CDR2 as SYGVNS. V gave up 6 bases and J gave up 3 bases, with 14 bases separating them. CDR3 loop: CASRSDRIYTEAFF. CDR3 sequence (DNA): TGTGCCAGCAGATCGGACAGAATATACACTGAAGCTTTCTTT. Combining the CDR3 with reference TRBV25-1 and TRBJ1-1 gives the whole variable domain EADIYQTPRYLVIGTGKKITLECSQTMGHDKMYWYQQDPGMELHLIHYSYGVNSTEKGDLSSESTVSRIRTEHFPLTLESARPSHTSQYLCASRSDRIYTEAFFGQGTRLTVV.

CDR3 sequence: CASSLATGEGYEQYF. Written as DNA, the CDR3 is TGCGCCAGCAGCTTGGCGACAGGGGAAGGGTACGAGCAGTACTTC. The chain employs TRBV5-1 and TRBJ2-7, with 8 bases that match TRBD1. Germline V lookup: CDR1 SGHRS, CDR2 YFSETQ. The CDR3 is 15 amino acids. After removal of 0 bases from V and 4 bases from J, the junction contained 6 bases not matched to a gene.

This chain uses TRBV7-3 with TRBJ2-2, with a tentative D call TRBD1 (5 bases). Trimming shortened V by 6 bases and J by 5 bases, and 13 bases separated the two germline ends. In germline, CDR1 is SGHTA, CDR2 FQGTGA. The CDR3 covers 14 residues. The CDR3 nucleotides are TGTGCCAGCAGGCAAGGGGCGCAGACCGGGGAGCTGTTTTTT. Encoded protein: CASRQGAQTGELFF.

This chain connects TRBV4-1 to TRBJ2-3; 12 bases match TRBD2. This CDR3 contains 18 residues. Germline CDR1 MGHRA, CDR2 YSYEKL. V shed 4 bases and J 2 bases; nucleotides not matched to a gene: 10. CDR3 bases: TGCGCCAGCAGCCCAACTAGCGGGGGGTCAGGGGACACAGATACGCAGTATTTT. Residues: CASSPTSGGSGDTDTQYF.

The V gene is TRBV5-1, the J gene TRBJ2-1; tentatively, D is TRBD2 (6 bases). Between the trimmed V and J ends, which lost 1 base and 7 bases, there was a span of 18 bases. CDR1 is SGHRS, CDR2 YFSETQ, per germline. The CDR3 spans 16 residues. CDR3: CASSLTRGGFRNEQFF. The CDR3 DNA sequence: TGCGCCAGCAGCTTGACTCGAGGAGGGTTTAGGAATGAGCAGTTCTTC. Full variable domain (outside the CDR3, taken from reference TRBV5-1 and TRBJ2-1): KAGVTQTPRYLIKTRGQQVTLSCSPISGHRSVSWYQQTPGQGLQFLFEYFSETQRNKGNFPGRFSGRQFSNSRSEMNVSTLELGDSALYLCASSLTRGGFRNEQFFGPGTRLTVL.

This chain links TRBV19 with TRBJ1-1, with D possibly matching TRBD1 (5 bases). The germline gives CDR1 LNHDA, CDR2 SQIVND (reference sequence). V lost 5 bases to trimming and J lost 2 bases, with 15 bases between them. This CDR3 is built from 15 residues. CDR3 amino acids: CASSPIGQGNTEAFF. The CDR3 DNA reads TGTGCCAGTAGTCCCATAGGGCAGGGAAACACTGAAGCTTTCTTT.

This chain joins TRBV6-1 and TRBJ2-3; tentative D call: TRBD2 (5 bases). The germline V gene has CDR1 MNHNS and CDR2 SASEGT. Trimming left V 0 bases short and J 2 bases short, with 9 bases between. The CDR3 is 15 amino acids. As DNA, the CDR3 is TGTGCCAGCAGTGAAGCGGCGGGCCTCACAGATACGCAGTATTTT. Amino acid sequence: CASSEAAGLTDTQYF.

Here the CDR3 DNA reads TGTGCCAGCAGCTTAGCCGACAGGGGGAATCGTGAGCAGTACTTC. Translating it yields CASSLADRGNREQYF. The genes are TRBV13 and TRBJ2-7; 9 nucleotides match TRBD1. Germline assignment: CDR1 PRHDT and CDR2 FYEKMQ (reference sequence). The junction had 8 bases not matched to a gene; V was cut back by 1 base and J by 7 bases. The CDR3 length is 15 residues. The full variable domain, its missing parts supplied by reference TRBV13 and TRBJ2-7, is AAGVIQSPRHLIKEKRETATLKCYPIPRHDTVYWYQQGPGQDPQFLISFYEKMQSDKGSIPDRFSAQQFSDYHSELNMSSLELGDSALYFCASSLADRGNREQYFGPGTRLTVT.

The chain carries TRBV19 and TRBJ2-3; 11 bases are a match to TRBD1. CDR1 LNHDA and CDR2 SQIVND come from the germline V gene (reference sequence). This CDR3 region has 14 residues. V dropped 4 bases and J dropped 5; count of bases not matched to a gene: 2. CDR3 nucleotides: TGTGCCAGTAGTAGGACAGGGGGCCAAGATACGCAGTATTTT. The encoded protein is CASSRTGGQDTQYF.

DNA for the CDR3: TGTGCCAGCAGCCCGCGGGGCAGGGGGAATAGCAATCAGCCCCAGCATTTT. This codes for CASSPRGRGNSNQPQHF. V is TRBV5-6 and J is TRBJ1-5; 7 bases are shared with TRBD1. Germline trimming cut 4 bases from V and 0 bases from J; bases unmatched to any gene: 10. The CDR3 is made up of 17 amino acids. From germline, CDR1 is SGHDT and CDR2 YYEEEE.

The chain has TRBV4-2 and TRBJ2-2; D unclear. With 0 bases removed from V and 6 bases from J, the gap between germline ends came to 11 bases. Germline CDR1 reads LGHNA; CDR2 reads YNFKEQ. The CDR3 covers 15 residues. CDR3 in amino acids: CASSQDSGVPGELFF. The CDR3 DNA reads as TGTGCCAGCAGCCAAGACTCCGGAGTCCCCGGGGAGCTGTTTTTT.

CDR3 protein: CASSQGTGTGELFF. The CDR3 bases are TGTGCCAGCAGCCAGGGTACGGGCACCGGGGAGCTGTTTTTT. The genes are TRBV11-3 and TRBJ2-2, with D tentatively TRBD1 (5 bases). This CDR3 spans 14 amino acids. Looked up from germline, CDR1 is SGHNT and CDR2 is YENEEA. The V gene lost 5 bases and the J gene lost 4 bases, with 11 bases spanning the gap.

The chain employs TRBV11-2 and TRBJ1-2; D not certain. V was cut by 5 bases and J by 5 bases, with 9 bases left in between. The CDR3 covers 12 residues. Germline CDR1 and CDR2: SGHAT and FQNNGV. CDR3 DNA: TGTGCCAGCAGCCAGCAACTATATGGCTACACCTTC. Protein sequence: CASSQQLYGYTF.

The chain joins TRBV4-1 to TRBJ1-1, with D uncertain. The V end lost 0 bases, the J end lost 4 bases, and 3 bases lay between the germline ends. The CDR3 spans 12 residues. Germline V gives CDR1 MGHRA, CDR2 YSYEKL. The CDR3 reads CASSQDLTEAFF. The CDR3 bases are TGCGCCAGCAGCCAAGATCTCACTGAAGCTTTCTTT.

The chain has TRBV28 and TRBJ2-7, with 7 positions matching TRBD1. This CDR3 comprises 15 residues. Germline V gives CDR1 MDHEN, CDR2 SYDVKM. The trim removed 4 bases at V and 4 bases at J, leaving 10 bases unmatched. CDR3 loop: CASSSKTGMVYEQYF. The CDR3, as DNA: TGTGCCAGCAGTTCCAAGACAGGGATGGTATACGAGCAGTACTTC.

The chain has TRBV5-6 and TRBJ2-1; D is unclear. CDR1 SGHDT and CDR2 YYEEEE come from the germline V gene. The CDR3 is 12 amino acids. V lost 0 bases, J lost 5 bases, and 3 bases lay in between. For the CDR3, the DNA is TGTGCCAGCAGCTTGGCAGACAATGAGCAGTTCTTC. The encoded protein is CASSLADNEQFF.

This clone was observed once. The chain uses TRBV6-5 and TRBJ2-2; D may be TRBD2 (5 bases). V lost 0 bases and J lost 7, with 15 bases in between. This CDR3 region has 16 residues. The germline gives CDR1 MNHEY, CDR2 SVGAGI. DNA for the CDR3: TGTGCCAGCAGTTACTCGCCGGGGATTGGGGTCGGGGAGCTGTTTTTT. This encodes CASSYSPGIGVGELFF.

The gene calls are TRBV28 and TRBJ1-5; D unresolved. The CDR3 extends over 12 amino acids. V was shortened by 6 bases and J by 9 bases, with 12 bases between the two germline ends. Germline CDR1 MDHEN, CDR2 SYDVKM. CDR3 DNA sequence: TGTGCCAGCAGCCAAGAGTATAGGCCCCAGCATTTT. Translated: CASSQEYRPQHF.

The gene calls are TRBV7-2 and TRBJ1-2; the match to TRBD1 covers 11 bases. V shed 5 bases, J shed 7 bases, and the junction held 9 bases outside the gene matches. The CDR3 sequence is 15 residues long. Germline V lookup: CDR1 SGHTA, CDR2 FQGNSA. For the CDR3, the DNA is TGTGCCAGCAGCCTCGGACAGGGGGCGAGTTTTGGCTACACCTTC. Amino acids: CASSLGQGASFGYTF.

The chain employs TRBV2 and TRBJ1-1, with D possibly matching TRBD1 (5 bases). The CDR3 runs 15 residues. Trimming pared 7 bases from V and 5 bases from J, leaving 20 bases between. Germline V gene lookup returns CDR1 SNHLY and CDR2 FYNNEI. For the CDR3, the DNA is TGTGCCAGCACTCCCCGGTGGGGGAGCGGGACTGAAGCTTTCTTT. It codes for CASTPRWGSGTEAFF. The variable domain in full, with the rest retrieved from reference TRBV2 and TRBJ1-1, is EPEVTQTPSHQVTQMGQEVILRCVPISNHLYFYWYRQILGQKVEFLVSFYNNEISEKSEIFDDQFSVERPDGSNFTLKIRSTKLEDSAMYFCASTPRWGSGTEAFFGQGTRLTVV.

A few counts support this clone. The chain uses TRBV9 and TRBJ1-6; the D is unclear. Germline V gene sequence: CDR1 SGDLS, CDR2 YYNGEE. The CDR3 runs 15 residues. The V end lost 0 bases, the J end lost 7 bases, and 11 bases lay between the germline ends. The CDR3: CASSVVSQENSPLHF. The CDR3 nucleotides read TGTGCCAGCAGCGTAGTTTCGCAGGAAAATTCACCCCTCCACTTT.

The J gene is TRBJ1-3, the V gene TRBV7-8; no clear D gene. Looked up from germline, CDR1 is SGHVS and CDR2 is FQNEAQ. V was trimmed by 5 bases and J by 0 bases, leaving 8 bases between them. The CDR3 sequence is 14 residues long. The CDR3 region has the DNA TGTGCCAGCAGCCTACGGTCCTCTGGAAACACCATATATTTT. It yields the protein CASSLRSSGNTIYF.

The chain has TRBV11-3 and TRBJ2-3; TRBD2 aligns across 8 bases. The V and J ends lost 9 bases and 3 bases, in that order; junction bases with no gene match: 8. This CDR3 has 14 amino acids. Germline assignment: CDR1 SGHNT and CDR2 YENEEA. CDR3 protein: CASTDGRATDTQYF. CDR3 coding DNA: TGTGCCAGTACAGACGGGAGGGCGACAGATACGCAGTATTTT.

The gene calls are TRBV5-1 and TRBJ1-5, with TRBD1 matching 7 bases. This CDR3 comprises 14 residues. The V gene end was trimmed by 4 bases and the J gene end by 6 bases; junction bases not matched to a gene: 7. Looked up from germline, CDR1 is SGHRS and CDR2 is YFSETQ. DNA of the CDR3: TGCGCCAGCAGCGGGGGACAGTCGGGTCAGCCCCAGCATTTT. Translation gives CASSGGQSGQPQHF. Full variable domain (remainder filled in from reference TRBV5-1 and TRBJ1-5): KAGVTQTPRYLIKTRGQQVTLSCSPISGHRSVSWYQQTPGQGLQFLFEYFSETQRNKGNFPGRFSGRQFSNSRSEMNVSTLELGDSALYLCASSGGQSGQPQHFGDGTRLSIL.

The chain combines TRBV6-1 with TRBJ1-2; 7 nucleotides agree with TRBD1. Germline CDR1 is MNHNS and CDR2 is SASEGT. Germline trimming cut 6 bases from V and 4 bases from J; bases unmatched to any gene: 8. This CDR3 contains 14 residues. CDR3 in amino acids: CASSPGGWVYGYTF. In DNA, the CDR3 is TGTGCCAGCAGCCCAGGGGGTTGGGTCTATGGCTACACCTTC.

This clone has only a few counts. The rearrangement uses TRBV30 and TRBJ1-1; D unresolved. This CDR3 is 11 amino acids long. Germline CDR1 is GTSNPN and CDR2 is SVGIG (reference sequence). V shed 5 bases and J shed 4 bases, with 8 bases lying between them. DNA of the CDR3: TGTGCCTGGGTAGAACTCACTGAAGCTTTCTTT. It codes for CAWVELTEAFF.

The chain joins TRBV19 to TRBJ1-2; D ambiguous. Germline CDR1 is LNHDA and CDR2 is SQIVND (reference sequence). The CDR3 is 14 residues long. V lost 5 bases, J lost 0 bases, and 10 bases lay in between. The CDR3: CASSLALANYGYTF. CDR3 nucleotides: TGTGCCAGTAGTTTAGCGTTAGCTAACTATGGCTACACCTTC.

The chain combines TRBV19 with TRBJ2-7; D is perhaps TRBD1 (5 bases). CDR1 is LNHDA, CDR2 SQIVND, per germline (reference sequence). The CDR3 runs 15 residues. Trimming left V 6 bases short and J 2 bases short, with 17 bases between. In DNA, the CDR3 is TGTGCCAGTAGGGCTGACAGAACATCAGCCTACGAGCAGTACTTC. Translation gives CASRADRTSAYEQYF.

This clone was picked up one time. The rearrangement links TRBV6-5 to TRBJ1-2, with D uncertain. CDR3 length: 14 residues. Between the trimmed V and J ends, which lost 5 bases and 10 bases, there was a span of 20 bases. Germline V gives CDR1 MNHEY, CDR2 SVGAGI. CDR3 amino acids: CASSTPPRERDYTF. The CDR3 DNA is TGTGCCAGCAGTACCCCCCCGAGGGAAAGGGACTACACCTTC.